A selection of T cell receptor beta chains follows, all from one sample in a study of human T cells and chemical hapten exposure. TCRdb ran MiXCR on the RACE reads and lists one entry per CDR3 protein. The sample contains 180,000 or so distinct CDR3 sequences, about a fifth of which appear only once. The starting material was whole blood, obtained in connection with sensitization to the hapten diphenylcyclopropenone (DPC). Receptor source: a woman between 45 and 60 years old with alopecia areata. Some clones in this sample may be carry-over from other donors' samples. CDR3s include the opening cysteine and the closing phenylalanine or tryptophan. D genes are given only for firm matches. The size of a clone is reported for some rows only, either as once, few or many, or as a class for expanded clones.

>.|few|TRBV7-2|TRBJ2-3
TGTGCCAGCAGCTTACGGCGGCCTCGCACAGATACGCAGTATTTT
CASSLRRPRTDTQYF
>.|.|TRBV7-2|TRBJ1-2
TGTGCCAGCAGCTTACGACAGGCAATAGGCTACACCTTC
CASSLRQAIGYTF
>.|.|TRBV20-1|TRBJ1-2
TGCAGTGCTAGTGGGGGAACAGAGTATGGCTACACCTTC
CSASGGTEYGYTF
>.|.|TRBV10-3|TRBJ2-7
TGTGCCATCAGTGAGTCGACTCCTCTTGTAGGGGCCTACGAGCAGTACTTC
CAISESTPLVGAYEQYF
>TRBD2|.|TRBV3-1|TRBJ2-5
TGTGCCAGCAGCCCGTCTACCGGGACTAGACAAGAGACCCAGTACTTC
CASSPSTGTRQETQYF
>TRBD2|.|TRBV5-1|TRBJ2-2
TGCGCCAGCAGCTCCCAGGCTCGACTAGCGGCCGCGAACACCGGGGAGCTGTTTTTT
CASSSQARLAAANTGELFF
>.|few|TRBV18|TRBJ1-1
TGTGCCAGCTCACCACTTCCCCGTGGAGGGGTCACTGAAGCTTTCTTT
CASSPLPRGGVTEAFF
>TRBD1|few|TRBV28|TRBJ1-6
TGTGCCAGCAGTTTCCCCCCGGGACAGCTTTCTAATTCACCCCTCCACTTT
CASSFPPGQLSNSPLHF
>.|few|TRBV29-1|TRBJ2-1
TGCAGCGCTACTAGGGACAATGAGCAGTTCTTC
CSATRDNEQFF
>.|.|TRBV5-1|TRBJ2-7
TGCGCCAGCAGCTCTCTCGAGAAGGGGTCCTACGAGCAGTACTTC
CASSSLEKGSYEQYF
>TRBD1|few|TRBV3-1|TRBJ1-2
TGTGCCAGCAGCCAAGGAGGGACAGGCGGTGGCTACACCTTC
CASSQGGTGGGYTF
>.|.|TRBV20-1|TRBJ2-3
TGCAGTGCACTCCCCCCTGCGGAGGGCACAGATACGCAGTATTTT
CSALPPAEGTDTQYF
>TRBD1|.|TRBV18|TRBJ2-2
TGTGCCAGCTCACCACTGACAGGGACCGGGGAGCTGTTTTTT
CASSPLTGTGELFF